The 29 T cell receptor beta chains below come from one sample, sequenced in a study of beta chain features in type 1 diabetes. The authors reverse transcribed all of the isolated RNA, so sequencing captured expressed TCRB transcripts. Using immunoSEQ multiplex PCR, the repertoire was profiled, and TCRdb retains in-frame clones only, with some absent. The sample has a few hundred thousand clones, about 9.3% seen once. Material: naive CD4+ T cells from blood. The receptors originated from a woman under 30 in good health.

This chain uses TRBV14 with TRBJ2-3; the match to TRBD2 covers 12 bases. V shed 1 base and J 8 bases; nucleotides not matched to a gene: 4. This CDR3 spans 15 amino acids. In germline, CDR1 is SGHDN, CDR2 FVKESK. The CDR3 sequence: CASSQASGLAGTQYF. CDR3 in DNA: TGTGCCAGCAGCCAAGCCTCGGGACTAGCGGGTACGCAGTATTTT. Looking up the rest from reference TRBV14 and TRBJ2-3 gives the full variable domain: EAGVTQFPSHSVIEKGQTVTLRCDPISGHDNLYWYRRVMGKEIKFLLHFVKESKQDESGMPNNRFLAERTGGTYSTLKVQPAELEDSGVYFCASSQASGLAGTQYFGPGTRLTVL.

This chain uses TRBV5-1 with TRBJ2-2; 10 nucleotides line up with TRBD2. The CDR3 has 15 amino acids. Looked up from germline, CDR1 is SGHRS and CDR2 is YFSETQ. Trimming cost V 3 bases and J 3 bases; bases outside gene matches: 2. The DNA for the CDR3 is TGCGCCAGCAGCTATGGACTAGCGGACACCGGGGAGCTGTTTTTT. Translated, it gives CASSYGLADTGELFF.

This clone was detected a few times. The chain combines TRBV5-4 with TRBJ2-7; TRBD2 agrees at 9 bases. V gave up 3 bases and J gave up 5 bases; unmatched junction bases: 9. This CDR3 is 15 amino acids long. Germline V gene lookup returns CDR1 SGHNT and CDR2 YYREEE (reference sequence). The CDR3 DNA is TGTGCCAGCAGCTCCTCAGCGGGGGGTTCCCACGAGCAGTACTTC. Its protein is CASSSSAGGSHEQYF.

This clone appeared a few times. The J gene is TRBJ2-1, the V gene TRBV6-5; TRBD1 agrees at 8 bases. CDR1 and CDR2 from the germline V gene are MNHEY and SVGAGI. The CDR3 has 14 residues. Trimming removed 6 bases from V and 4 bases from J; junction bases left unmatched: 5. The CDR3, as DNA: TGTGCCAGCAGACTGGACAGGGAATACAATGAGCAGTTCTTC. Its protein product is CASRLDREYNEQFF.

This clone has more than one count but fewer than ten. This rearrangement joins TRBV4-2 to TRBJ2-1, with D possibly being TRBD2 (6 bases). Trimming stripped 2 bases from V and 0 bases from J, with 17 bases between. The CDR3 extends over 18 amino acids. The V gene's germline CDR1 is LGHNA and CDR2 YNFKEQ. CDR3 in DNA: TGTGCCAGCAGCCAAAACCAGGCGGGGCATTTCTCCTACAATGAGCAGTTCTTC. This encodes CASSQNQAGHFSYNEQFF.

The chain has TRBV19 and TRBJ1-1; 9 nucleotides align to TRBD1. Germline-derived CDR1 and CDR2 are LNHDA and SQIVND (reference sequence). The length of the CDR3 is 14 residues. The V and J ends lost 5 bases and 4 bases, in that order; junction bases with no gene match: 5. CDR3 nucleotides: TGTGCCAGTAGTGGCGACAGGGGGGGCACTGAAGCTTTCTTT. Protein product: CASSGDRGGTEAFF.

This clone has a handful of counts. The chain carries TRBV4-1 and TRBJ1-1, with D maybe TRBD1 (6 bases). The CDR3 has 15 amino acids. With 0 bases removed from V and 7 bases from J, the gap between germline ends came to 15 bases. Germline V CDR1 and CDR2: MGHRA, YSYEKL. CDR3 coding DNA: TGCGCCAGCAGCCAAGAGGGGCAGGGGAAGCGTGAAGCTTTCTTT. Translating it yields CASSQEGQGKREAFF.

This clone was detected a few times. CDR3 loop: CASSSLGGARDEQYF. CDR3 nucleotide sequence: TGTGCCAGCTCGTCCCTCGGGGGGGCACGAGACGAGCAGTACTTC. The chain is built from TRBV18 and TRBJ2-7, with 8 bases fitting TRBD2. The junction had 12 bases not matched to a gene; V was cut back by 6 bases and J by 5 bases. Per germline, CDR1 KGHSH and CDR2 LQKENI. The CDR3 spans 15 residues.

The chain combines TRBV7-2 with TRBJ1-2, with D possibly matching TRBD1 (5 bases). The V and J ends lost 7 bases and 4 bases respectively, with 13 bases between them. In germline, CDR1 is SGHTA, CDR2 FQGNSA. The CDR3 is 13 amino acids. Written as DNA, the CDR3 is TGTGCCAGCACCCCCACAGGCTCCTATGGCTACACCTTC. This sequence encodes CASTPTGSYGYTF. Using reference TRBV7-2 and TRBJ1-2 for the parts outside the CDR3, the full variable domain is GAGVSQSPSNKVTEKGKDVELRCDPISGHTALYWYRQSLGQGLEFLIYFQGNSAPDKSGLPSDRFSAERTGGSVSTLTIQRTQQEDSAVYLCASTPTGSYGYTFGSGTRLTVV.

In this sample, this clone turned up a few times. The rearrangement uses TRBV10-3 and TRBJ2-1; TRBD2 is a possible D gene (5 bases). The CDR3 covers 13 residues. With 8 bases removed from V and 0 bases from J, the gap between germline ends came to 8 bases. Germline CDR1 reads ENHRY; CDR2 reads SYGVKD. CDR3 sequence (DNA): TGTGCCATCCGAGGGAGCTCCTACAATGAGCAGTTCTTC. As protein: CAIRGSSYNEQFF.

V usage is TRBV19 and J usage is TRBJ2-7; weak D call: TRBD2 (5 bases). CDR3 size: 12 residues. V lost 6 bases to trimming and J lost 3 bases, with 9 bases between them. Germline CDR1 and CDR2: LNHDA and SQIVND (reference sequence). This CDR3 reads CASRAGNYEQYF. In nucleotides, the CDR3 is TGTGCCAGTAGAGCCGGGAACTACGAGCAGTACTTC.

This chain links TRBV29-1 with TRBJ1-2; possible D gene TRBD1, 6 bases. CDR3 length: 16 amino acids. Germline V gene data show CDR1 as SQVTM and CDR2 as ANQGSEA. The V and J ends lost 1 base and 1 base respectively, with 16 bases between them. The CDR3 nucleotides read TGCAGCGTTGAAGGACAGGCCAAACCATATAACTATGGCTACACCTTC. Encoded protein: CSVEGQAKPYNYGYTF. Full variable domain (remainder filled in from reference TRBV29-1 and TRBJ1-2): SAVISQKPSRDICQRGTSLTIQCQVDSQVTMMFWYRQQPGQSLTLIATANQGSEATYESGFVIDKFPISRPNLTFSTLTVSNMSPEDSSIYLCSVEGQAKPYNYGYTFGSGTRLTVV.

The chain has TRBV15 and TRBJ1-2; D is uncertain. V gave up 0 bases and J gave up 7 bases, with 3 bases separating them. Germline V CDR1 and CDR2: LNHNV, YYDKDF (reference sequence). This CDR3 region has 11 residues. The CDR3 sequence is CATSRDIGYTF. CDR3 nucleotide sequence: TGTGCCACCAGCAGAGATATTGGCTACACCTTC.

This clone was seen more than once but under ten times. The chain recombines TRBV2 with TRBJ1-3; D gene ambiguous. The ends were cut back, 7 bases at V and 6 bases at J, with 7 bases in the middle. The CDR3 extends over 11 amino acids. In germline, CDR1 is SNHLY, CDR2 FYNNEI. CDR3: CASTLLNTIYF. The DNA for the CDR3 is TGTGCCAGCACCCTCCTAAACACCATATATTTT.

This clone showed up just a few times. The gene calls are TRBV7-6 and TRBJ1-4, with D possibly TRBD1 on 5 matching bases. The length of the CDR3 is 14 residues. Germline CDR1 SGHVS, CDR2 FNYEAQ. Trimming took off 2 bases at V and 7 bases at J, with 11 bases between the two ends. CDR3 amino acids: CASSLSGYGEKLFF. CDR3 in DNA: TGTGCCAGCAGCTTATCAGGGTACGGTGAAAAACTGTTTTTT. Full variable domain (rest looked up from reference TRBV7-6 and TRBJ1-4): GAGVSQSPRYKVTKRGQDVALRCDPISGHVSLYWYRQALGQGPEFLTYFNYEAQQDKSGLPNDRFSAERPEGSISTLTIQRTEQRDSAMYRCASSLSGYGEKLFFGSGTQLSVL.

This chain links TRBV19 with TRBJ1-5; D may be TRBD1 (5 bases). Between the trimmed V and J ends, which lost 0 bases and 7 bases, there was a span of 10 bases. The CDR3 loop spans 14 amino acids. Germline CDR1 and CDR2: LNHDA and SQIVND (reference sequence). The CDR3 is CASSIDGARQPQHF. For the CDR3, the DNA is TGTGCCAGTAGTATAGATGGGGCGAGGCAGCCCCAGCATTTT.

This clone has more than one count but fewer than ten. The V call is TRBV30, the J call TRBJ1-2, with D maybe TRBD1 (5 bases). The CDR3 is 13 residues long. Germline CDR1 reads GTSNPN; CDR2 reads SVGIG (reference sequence). Trimming pared 2 bases from V and 8 bases from J, leaving 15 bases between. CDR3: CAWSWGGMGGYTF. The CDR3 DNA is TGTGCCTGGAGTTGGGGCGGGATGGGGGGCTACACCTTC. The entire variable domain, with the rest obtained from reference TRBV30 and TRBJ1-2, is as follows: SQTIHQWPATLVQPVGSPLSLECTVEGTSNPNLYWYRQAAGRGLQLLFYSVGIGQISSEVPQNLSASRPQDRQFILSSKKLLLSDSGFYLCAWSWGGMGGYTFGSGTRLTVV.

This clone has only a few counts. This chain links TRBV18 with TRBJ1-1; TRBD1 matches 8 bases. V gave up 4 bases and J gave up 1 base; unmatched junction bases: 5. CDR1 is KGHSH, CDR2 LQKENI, per germline. The CDR3 spans 15 residues. The CDR3 DNA sequence: TGTGCCAGCTCACGAAACGGACAGGGGAACACTGAAGCTTTCTTT. This sequence encodes CASSRNGQGNTEAFF.

Only a few counts were recorded for this clone. This chain uses TRBV12-5 with TRBJ2-6; D gene uncertain. The length of the CDR3 is 15 residues. Germline values: CDR1 LGHNT, CDR2 FRNRAP. Trimming stripped 2 bases from V and 1 base from J, with 6 bases between. This chain's CDR3 is CASGLIGSGANVLTF. In DNA form, the CDR3 reads TGTGCTAGTGGTTTGATCGGGTCTGGGGCCAACGTCCTGACTTTC. Using reference TRBV12-5 and TRBJ2-6 for the parts outside the CDR3, the full variable domain is DARVTQTPRHKVTEMGQEVTMRCQPILGHNTVFWYRQTMMQGLELLAYFRNRAPLDDSGMPKDRFSAEMPDATLATLKIQPSEPRDSAVYFCASGLIGSGANVLTFGAGSRLTVL.

CDR3 in DNA: TGTGCCAGCAGCTCGCTGGACAGACCCTACGAGCAGTACTTC. Protein product: CASSSLDRPYEQYF. This sequence joins TRBV7-2 and TRBJ2-7, with D possibly TRBD1 on 6 matching bases. This CDR3 region has 14 residues. Germline CDR1 reads SGHTA; CDR2 reads FQGNSA. Trimming stripped 4 bases from V and 2 bases from J, with 12 bases between.

The chain is built from TRBV6-6 and TRBJ2-1; 9 bases are a match to TRBD1. Germline V lookup: CDR1 MNHNY, CDR2 SVGAGI (reference sequence). The CDR3 runs to 15 residues. V dropped 2 bases and J dropped 7; count of bases not matched to a gene: 6. CDR3: CASSYQGQGTNEQFF. The DNA of the CDR3 is TGTGCCAGCAGTTACCAGGGACAGGGTACGAATGAGCAGTTCTTC.

Ten or more counts support this clone. The chain has TRBV5-6 and TRBJ1-2, with D perhaps TRBD1 (5 bases). The CDR3 is 12 residues long. Trimming pared 4 bases from V and 5 bases from J, leaving 9 bases between. The germline gives CDR1 SGHDT, CDR2 YYEEEE. CDR3 amino acids: CASSQTEYGYTF. The DNA for the CDR3 is TGTGCCAGCAGCCAGACAGAGTATGGCTACACCTTC.

This clone has a handful of counts. The gene calls are TRBV9 and TRBJ1-1; 8 bases map to TRBD1. This CDR3 is built from 15 residues. V lost 0 bases and J lost 6; bases outside the gene matches: 7. Looked up from germline, CDR1 is SGDLS and CDR2 is YYNGEE. CDR3 protein: CASSVGRAGGAEAFF. The CDR3 region has the DNA TGTGCCAGCAGCGTAGGCCGGGCAGGGGGCGCTGAAGCTTTCTTT.

This clone was found a few times. The rearrangement links TRBV18 to TRBJ1-2; D uncertain. V shed 4 bases and J shed 8 bases, with 14 bases lying between them. This CDR3 is built from 13 residues. The V gene's germline CDR1 is KGHSH and CDR2 LQKENI. Here the CDR3 DNA reads TGTGCCAGCTCACTGCTGGGAGAGGTCGGCTACACCTTC. Its translation: CASSLLGEVGYTF.

The chain uses TRBV5-1 and TRBJ2-3, with D tentatively TRBD2 (6 bases). CDR1 is SGHRS, CDR2 YFSETQ, per germline. The CDR3 spans 15 residues. The germline V and J ends were trimmed by 4 bases and 4 bases, with 16 bases remaining between them. The CDR3 bases are TGCGCCAGCAGCCCAGCGCGGAGGGCCGCAGATACGCAGTATTTT. Residues: CASSPARRAADTQYF.

This sequence joins TRBV30 and TRBJ2-7; D is unresolved. The length of the CDR3 is 12 residues. Germline CDR1 is GTSNPN and CDR2 is SVGIG (reference sequence). The ends were cut back, 7 bases at V and 4 bases at J, with 14 bases in the middle. For the CDR3, the DNA is TGTGCCTTTTCCCACAGAAGTTACGAGCAGTACTTC. The encoded protein is CAFSHRSYEQYF.

This clone turned up a few times. The gene calls are TRBV19 and TRBJ2-3, with 10 bases aligning to TRBD2. This CDR3 has 16 amino acids. Germline V gene sequence: CDR1 LNHDA, CDR2 SQIVND (reference sequence). V trimming: 5 bases; J trimming: 0 bases; junction bases outside the gene matches: 5. The CDR3 DNA reads TGTGCCAGTAGTCCACGGACTAGCGGAAGCACAGATACGCAGTATTTT. Protein sequence: CASSPRTSGSTDTQYF.

This chain uses TRBV6-5 with TRBJ2-5; D is undetermined. Germline V CDR1 and CDR2: MNHEY, SVGAGI. Trimming removed 6 bases from V and 5 bases from J, with 10 bases in between. The CDR3 runs to 12 residues. The CDR3 reads CASSSRWETQYF. The CDR3 DNA reads as TGTGCCAGCAGCTCCCGGTGGGAGACCCAGTACTTC.

V and J are TRBV7-9 and TRBJ1-4; D uncertain. Trimming stripped 2 bases from V and 0 bases from J, with 7 bases between. The CDR3 has 15 residues. Looked up from germline, CDR1 is SEHNR and CDR2 is FQNEAQ (reference sequence). The CDR3 sequence is CASSLSTATNEKLFF. The CDR3 region has the DNA TGTGCCAGCAGCTTATCCACAGCAACTAATGAAAAACTGTTTTTT.